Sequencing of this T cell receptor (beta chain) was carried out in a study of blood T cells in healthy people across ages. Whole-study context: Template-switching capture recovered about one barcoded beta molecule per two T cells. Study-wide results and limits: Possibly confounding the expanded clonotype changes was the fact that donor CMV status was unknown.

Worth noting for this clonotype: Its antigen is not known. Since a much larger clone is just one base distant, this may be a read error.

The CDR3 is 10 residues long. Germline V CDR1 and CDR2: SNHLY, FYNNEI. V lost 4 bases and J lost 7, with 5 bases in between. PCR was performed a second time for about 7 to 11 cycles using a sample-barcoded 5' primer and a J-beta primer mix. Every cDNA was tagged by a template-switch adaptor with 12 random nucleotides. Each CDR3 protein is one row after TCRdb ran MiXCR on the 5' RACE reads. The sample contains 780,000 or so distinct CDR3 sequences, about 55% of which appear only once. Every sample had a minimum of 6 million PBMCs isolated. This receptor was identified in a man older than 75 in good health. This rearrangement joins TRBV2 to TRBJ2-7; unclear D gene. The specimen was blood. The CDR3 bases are TGTGCCAGCAGTGTCAATGAGCAGTACTTC. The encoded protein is CASSVNEQYF.